These T cell receptor beta chains were read from a single sample in a study of blood T cells in healthy people across ages. TCRdb ran MiXCR on the 5' RACE reads and lists one entry per CDR3 protein. The data hold some 370,000 distinct CDR3 sequences, with 45% to 60% observed a single time. The sample consisted of blood. The receptors were sampled from a man aged 55-75 years in good health. CDR3s include the opening cysteine and the closing phenylalanine or tryptophan. Fields, in order: clone size, D gene, J gene, V gene, CDR3 protein, CDR3 DNA. The D gene is left open where the match is weak. Clone sizes are given selectively: once, few, many, or a class where the clone is expanded.

>many|NA|TRBJ1-2|TRBV28
CASSLNVGNGYTF
TGTGCAAGCAGTTTAAATGTAGGGAATGGCTACACCTTC
>few|NA|TRBJ2-7|TRBV20-1
CSASSGFEHLGSRYF
TGCAGTGCTAGCTCCGGGTTTGAGCACTTAGGTTCTCGGTACTTC
>NA|TRBD1|TRBJ2-1|TRBV20-1
CSAEPGTGGHNEQFF
TGCAGTGCTGAACCTGGGACAGGGGGGCACAATGAGCAGTTCTTC
>NA|NA|TRBJ1-2|TRBV4-3
CASSQAGGSVDGYTF
TGCGCCAGCAGCCAAGCCGGGGGATCGGTGGATGGCTACACCTTC
>once|NA|TRBJ2-1|TRBV10-3
CATRGAGGEGNEQFF
TGTGCCACAAGAGGGGCAGGGGGGGAAGGCAATGAGCAGTTCTTC
>many|NA|TRBJ2-7|TRBV28
CASSTPTGEPGSYEQYF
TGTGCCAGCAGTACCCCGACAGGCGAGCCCGGCAGTTACGAGCAGTACTTC
>NA|TRBD1|TRBJ1-1|TRBV29-1
CSGYRGMNTEAFF
TGCAGCGGCTACAGGGGCATGAACACTGAAGCTTTCTTT
>NA|NA|TRBJ2-1|TRBV20-1
CSAGPREFNEQFF
TGCAGTGCTGGGCCCCGGGAATTCAATGAGCAGTTCTTC
>NA|NA|TRBJ2-3|TRBV3-1
CASSQSHSVDTQYF
TGTGCCAGCAGCCAAAGTCATTCGGTTGATACGCAGTATTTT
>NA|TRBD1|TRBJ2-4|TRBV7-2
CASSLALGVGGKDIQYF
TGTGCCAGCAGCTTAGCGCTTGGGGTAGGGGGCAAGGACATTCAGTACTTC
>NA|TRBD2|TRBJ2-3|TRBV4-2
CASSPGTSGRSTDTQYF
TGTGCCAGCAGCCCTGGGACTAGCGGGAGGAGCACAGATACGCAGTATTTT
>NA|NA|TRBJ2-5|TRBV20-1
CSALGGSKETQYF
TGCAGTGCCCTCGGAGGGAGCAAAGAGACCCAGTACTTC
>NA|NA|TRBJ2-3|TRBV11-1
CASTRFGTDTQYF
TGTGCCTCTACCCGCTTCGGGACAGATACGCAGTATTTT
>NA|NA|TRBJ2-3|TRBV7-6
CASSATNPRDTQYF
TGTGCCAGCAGCGCGACTAACCCGCGGGATACGCAGTATTTT
>NA|TRBD1|TRBJ1-5|TRBV20-1
CSASGGQVSNQPQHF
TGCAGTGCTAGCGGAGGACAGGTTAGCAATCAGCCCCAGCATTTT
>NA|NA|TRBJ2-5|TRBV28
CASSSVVGQETQYF
TGTGCCAGCAGCTCAGTGGTGGGGCAAGAGACCCAGTACTTC
>NA|TRBD1|TRBJ2-7|TRBV29-1
CSVETRGDSDSYEQYF
TGCAGCGTTGAAACACGAGGGGACAGTGATTCCTACGAGCAGTACTTC
>NA|NA|TRBJ2-1|TRBV12-3/TRBV12-4
CASSPRNNEQFF
TGTGCCAGCAGTCCACGGAACAATGAGCAGTTCTTC
>NA|NA|TRBJ2-2|TRBV20-1
CSARDASKRVNTGELFF
TGCAGTGCTAGAGACGCCTCGAAAAGGGTGAACACCGGGGAGCTGTTTTTT
>NA|NA|TRBJ2-7|TRBV5-1
CASRPQTGPSEQYF
TGCGCCAGCAGACCCCAGACAGGCCCGAGCGAGCAGTACTTC
>NA|NA|TRBJ2-1|TRBV5-1
CASSLDWGSSYNEQFF
TGCGCCAGCAGCTTGGATTGGGGGAGCTCCTACAATGAGCAGTTCTTC
>NA|NA|TRBJ2-4|TRBV6-5
CASSYRGGGQYF
TGTGCCAGCAGTTACAGGGGTGGAGGGCAGTACTTC
>few|NA|TRBJ1-3|TRBV27
CASSRGGSGNTIYF
TGTGCCAGCAGCCGTGGTGGCTCTGGAAACACCATATATTTT
>few|NA|TRBJ2-3|TRBV5-8
CASSAGSGLDTDTQYF
TGTGCCAGCAGCGCGGGTTCCGGGCTCGACACAGATACGCAGTATTTT
>NA|NA|TRBJ2-5|TRBV25-1
CASSAAGTQYF
TGTGCCAGCAGTGCGGCCGGGACCCAGTACTTC
>few|TRBD1|TRBJ2-5|TRBV29-1
CSVEPGQAYQETQYF
TGCAGCGTTGAACCGGGACAGGCGTACCAAGAGACCCAGTACTTC
>NA|TRBD1|TRBJ2-1|TRBV5-1
CASSKGTGAINEQFF
TGCGCCAGCAGCAAAGGGACAGGGGCAATCAATGAGCAGTTCTTC
>NA|NA|TRBJ2-7|TRBV2
CASRLTASSYEQYF
TGTGCCAGCAGACTGACAGCGAGCTCCTACGAGCAGTACTTC
>NA|TRBD1|TRBJ2-7|TRBV7-2
CASTRTGGTYEQYF
TGTGCCAGCACCCGGACAGGGGGGACCTACGAGCAGTACTTC
>once|NA|TRBJ2-7|TRBV7-2
CASTPAPLHPEQYF
TGTGCCAGCACGCCGGCTCCGCTCCATCCCGAGCAGTACTTC
>NA|TRBD2|TRBJ2-7|TRBV4-2
CASSQDPTASGSSSYEQYF
TGTGCCAGCAGCCAAGATCCGACGGCTAGCGGATCTAGCTCCTACGAGCAGTACTTC
>once|NA|TRBJ1-2|TRBV6-5
CASSQQAPGAYGYTF
TGTGCCAGCAGTCAACAGGCCCCCGGGGCTTATGGCTACACCTTC
>NA|NA|TRBJ2-7|TRBV29-1
CSAVGPQSYEQYF
TGCAGCGCCGTCGGACCTCAATCCTACGAGCAGTACTTC
>few|NA|TRBJ2-7|TRBV27
CASSSPLRGQRKQYF
TGTGCCAGCAGCTCTCCCCTCCGCGGCCAGAGGAAGCAGTACTTC
>NA|TRBD2|TRBJ2-1|TRBV5-1
CASSPGLVDEQFF
TGCGCCAGCAGCCCAGGACTAGTCGATGAGCAGTTCTTC
>NA|NA|TRBJ2-5|TRBV7-2
CASSPGAETQYF
TGTGCCAGCAGCCCTGGGGCGGAGACCCAGTACTTC
>many|NA|TRBJ2-1|TRBV5-1
CASSPAGGSEQFF
TGCGCCAGCAGCCCCGCAGGGGGGAGTGAGCAGTTCTTC
>NA|NA|TRBJ2-7|TRBV20-1
CSAGEVSPYEQYF
TGCAGTGCCGGGGAAGTATCCCCCTACGAGCAGTACTTC
>few|NA|TRBJ2-3|TRBV5-6
CASSLGRPDTQYF
TGTGCCAGCAGCTTGGGTAGACCAGATACGCAGTATTTT
>NA|NA|TRBJ1-4|TRBV29-1
CSVDGAGSPGNEKLFF
TGCAGCGTTGATGGGGCAGGGAGTCCTGGTAATGAAAAACTGTTTTTT
>NA|TRBD1|TRBJ2-1|TRBV27
CASSLSGGGHNEQFF
TGTGCCAGCAGTTTGTCAGGGGGCGGCCACAATGAGCAGTTCTTC
>NA|NA|TRBJ2-5|TRBV29-1
CSGGYGGVQTQYF
TGCAGCGGTGGGTACGGCGGGGTGCAGACCCAGTACTTC
>NA|NA|TRBJ2-7|TRBV2
CASRSDWSSYEQYF
TGTGCCAGCAGATCGGACTGGAGCTCCTACGAGCAGTACTTC
>NA|NA|TRBJ2-7|TRBV7-9
CASSLAVTADEQYF
TGTGCCAGCAGCTTAGCGGTCACAGCAGACGAGCAGTACTTC
>NA|TRBD2|TRBJ2-1|TRBV24-1
CATSAPTAGDNEQFF
TGTGCCACCAGTGCTCCAACAGCGGGAGATAATGAGCAGTTCTTC
>NA|NA|TRBJ2-3|TRBV3-1
CASSQGRIGGLGDTQYF
TGTGCCAGCAGCCAAGGTCGTATCGGGGGGCTTGGAGATACGCAGTATTTT
>NA|NA|TRBJ1-1|TRBV28
CASSTGQRMNTEAFF
TGTGCCAGCAGCACCGGACAGAGAATGAACACTGAAGCTTTCTTT